This TCR beta chain was captured in a study of T cell repertoires in cytomegalovirus infection. Whole-study context: An indication of both CMV infection and matching HLA type came from public TCR beta signatures. Study outcomes and limitations: The study identified carriers of CMV plus the relevant HLA from cumulative public TCR beta family frequency. The ex vivo response was dominated by HLA-C-restricted CMV-specific TCR beta clonotypes.

One entry per CDR3 protein, called by TCRdb with MiXCR from the reads. The sample records approximately 500,000 distinct CDR3 sequences, 16% being singletons. Germline loops: CDR1 SGHAT, CDR2 FQNNGV. The CDR3 consists of 17 residues. Germline trimming cut 5 bases from V and 0 bases from J; bases unmatched to any gene: 10. This clonotype was recorded at least ten times. The antigen remains undetermined. Sequenced material: CD8+ T cells from PBMCs. This chain links TRBV11-2 with TRBJ1-1; 9 bases are a match to TRBD1. This receptor was identified in a human donor in good health (CMV status not recorded). Some clones in this sample may be carry-over from other donors' samples. CDR3 sequence: CASSPWTGEDMNTEAFF. The CDR3 nucleotides are TGTGCCAGCAGCCCTTGGACAGGGGAAGATATGAACACTGAAGCTTTCTTT.